This entry lists 32 T cell receptor beta chains sequenced from one sample in a study of blood T cell repertoires in COVID-19. Sequencing was performed with immunoSEQ multiplex PCR; in TCRdb, only in-frame clones are kept and a portion is missing. The repertoire holds over 20,000 clones, with 89% as singletons. Source material: peripheral blood. Receptors originate from a human donor in a cohort sampled during active COVID-19.

This clone appeared a few times. The CDR3 protein is CASSRGQGNEQYF. The DNA for the CDR3 is TGTGCCAGCAGCAGGGGACAGGGGAACGAGCAGTACTTC. J is TRBJ2-7 and V is TRBV2; TRBD1 matches at 10 bases. The ends lost 6 bases at V and 5 bases at J; junction bases unmatched: 4. Germline V gives CDR1 SNHLY, CDR2 FYNNEI. CDR3 size: 13 residues.

Written as DNA, the CDR3 is TGTGCCAGCAGCCGGGACAGGGATAATTCACCCCTCCACTTT. It translates to CASSRDRDNSPLHF. V gene TRBV25-1 combines with J gene TRBJ1-6; the match to TRBD1 covers 9 bases. The CDR3 runs to 14 residues. After removal of 6 bases from V and 5 bases from J, the junction contained 2 bases not matched to a gene. Germline V CDR1 and CDR2: MGHDK, SYGVNS.

The chain carries TRBV28 and TRBJ2-7; the match to TRBD1 covers 8 bases. The germline gives CDR1 MDHEN, CDR2 SYDVKM. The CDR3 is made up of 16 amino acids. The J segment lost 2 bases and the V segment lost 1 base, leaving 7 bases of the junction unmatched. This CDR3 is CASSLSVGQGPYEQYF. For the CDR3, the DNA is TGTGCCAGCAGTTTATCGGTTGGACAGGGCCCCTACGAGCAGTACTTC.

The chain has TRBV11-2 and TRBJ2-1; no reliable D call. The CDR3 extends over 12 amino acids. CDR1 SGHAT and CDR2 FQNNGV come from the germline V gene. V was cut by 0 bases and J by 8 bases, with 5 bases left in between. CDR3 residues: CASSLDRDEQFF. DNA for the CDR3: TGTGCCAGCAGCTTAGATCGGGATGAGCAGTTCTTC. The full variable domain, in which reference TRBV11-2 and TRBJ2-1 provide the parts outside the CDR3, is EAGVAQSPRYKIIEKRQSVAFWCNPISGHATLYWYQQILGQGPKLLIQFQNNGVVDDSQLPKDRFSAERLKGVDSTLKIQPAKLEDSAVYLCASSLDRDEQFFGPGTRLTVL.

A single count supports this clone. The V call is TRBV6-6, the J call TRBJ2-1, with 11 positions matching TRBD2. Germline V lookup: CDR1 MNHNY, CDR2 SVGAGI (reference sequence). The V gene end was trimmed by 7 bases and the J gene end by 6 bases; junction bases not matched to a gene: 8. This CDR3 contains 15 residues. CDR3 bases: TGTGCCAGCAACCTCGGGACTAGCGGAGCCAATGAGCAGTTCTTC. Protein sequence: CASNLGTSGANEQFF.

J is TRBJ1-2 and V is TRBV19, with D possibly being TRBD1 (5 bases). The CDR3 is made up of 13 amino acids. Germline CDR1 and CDR2: LNHDA and SQIVND (reference sequence). V lost 5 bases to trimming and J lost 4 bases, with 11 bases between them. CDR3 nucleotide sequence: TGTGCCAGTAGTTCCGGGGGGACCTATGGCTACACCTTC. This sequence encodes CASSSGGTYGYTF. Supplemented by reference TRBV19 and TRBJ1-2, the full variable domain reads DGGITQSPKYLFRKEGQNVTLSCEQNLNHDAMYWYRQDPGQGLRLIYYSQIVNDFQKGDIAEGYSVSREKKESFPLTVTSAQKNPTAFYLCASSSGGTYGYTFGSGTRLTVV.

The rearrangement links TRBV13 to TRBJ2-5; D perhaps matches TRBD2 (5 bases). The germline CDR1 and CDR2 sequences are PRHDT and FYEKMQ (reference sequence). Trimming cost V 0 bases and J 5 bases, with 16 bases left between them. This CDR3 spans 16 amino acids. This chain's CDR3 is CASSLGTTDLRETQYF. The CDR3 DNA reads as TGTGCCAGCAGCTTAGGGACTACGGACCTGAGGGAGACCCAGTACTTC.

Here the CDR3 DNA reads TGTGCCACCAGCACCGACAGGACCTACGAGCAGTACTTC. This sequence encodes CATSTDRTYEQYF. The V gene is TRBV15, the J gene TRBJ2-7; maybe TRBD1 (6 bases). The CDR3 is made up of 13 amino acids. V lost 4 bases and J 2 bases, leaving 9 bases between the germline ends. Germline CDR1 is LNHNV and CDR2 is YYDKDF (reference sequence).

V gene TRBV9 combines with J gene TRBJ1-1; 7 bases fit TRBD1. The CDR3 has 17 residues. The V segment lost 4 bases and the J segment 7 bases; nucleotides outside the gene matches: 19. The V gene's germline CDR1 is SGDLS and CDR2 YYNGEE. Here the CDR3 reads CASSQLVSLTGSVEAFF. The CDR3 nucleotides are TGTGCCAGCAGCCAACTGGTCTCCCTGACAGGGTCTGTTGAAGCTTTCTTT.

The V gene is TRBV3-1 (or the pseudogene TRBV3-2), the J gene TRBJ2-3, with D possibly being TRBD1 (6 bases). Germline V gene data show CDR1 as LGHDT and CDR2 as YNNKEL (reference sequence). The CDR3 spans 12 residues. Trimming shortened V by 6 bases and J by 6 bases, and 10 bases separated the two germline ends. CDR3: CASSHRADTQYF. CDR3 DNA sequence: TGTGCCAGCAGTCACAGGGCTGATACGCAGTATTTT.

In DNA form, the CDR3 reads TGTGCCAGCAGCTCCCGGACAGCTCGTATTATGAACACTGAAGCTTTCTTT. As protein: CASSSRTARIMNTEAFF. This chain uses TRBV5-6 with TRBJ1-1; D is perhaps TRBD1 (6 bases). Trimming cost V 3 bases and J 0 bases, with 18 bases left between them. CDR3 length: 17 residues. Looked up from germline, CDR1 is SGHDT and CDR2 is YYEEEE.

The genes are TRBV28 and TRBJ1-2, with 8 bases fitting TRBD1. The CDR3 extends over 15 amino acids. Germline V gives CDR1 MDHEN, CDR2 SYDVKM. The junction had 4 bases not matched to a gene; V was cut back by 4 bases and J by 0 bases. The CDR3 sequence: CASSSGGQANYGYTF. The CDR3 bases are TGTGCCAGCAGTTCCGGGGGACAGGCTAACTATGGCTACACCTTC.

This rearrangement joins TRBV28 to TRBJ1-1, with D unclear. CDR1 is MDHEN, CDR2 SYDVKM, per germline. V lost 2 bases and J lost 10, with 11 bases in between. The CDR3 runs 12 residues. The CDR3 reads CASSLPGFSAFF. CDR3 nucleotides: TGTGCCAGCAGTTTACCCGGGTTCTCAGCTTTCTTT. The whole variable domain, filled in from reference TRBV28 and TRBJ1-1, reads DVKVTQSSRYLVKRTGEKVFLECVQDMDHENMFWYRQDPGLGLRLIYFSYDVKMKEKGDIPEGYSVSREKKERFSLILESASTNQTSMYLCASSLPGFSAFFGQGTRLTVV.

This chain joins TRBV27 and TRBJ1-2; 9 nucleotides match TRBD1. V was clipped by 1 base and J by 6 bases; unmatched bases: 9. The CDR3 extends over 16 amino acids. In germline, CDR1 is MNHEY, CDR2 SMNVEV (reference sequence). Here the CDR3 reads CASSLLSAGTGHGYTF. In nucleotides, the CDR3 is TGTGCCAGCAGTTTATTGAGTGCGGGGACAGGGCATGGCTACACCTTC.

The rearrangement uses TRBV7-8 and TRBJ1-5; TRBD1 matches 8 bases. The V segment lost 4 bases and the J segment 6 bases; nucleotides outside the gene matches: 8. Germline values: CDR1 SGHVS, CDR2 FQNEAQ. CDR3 size: 15 residues. DNA for the CDR3: TGTGCCAGCAGCTCCGACAGGGGACTAAGTCAGCCCCAGCATTTT. Protein product: CASSSDRGLSQPQHF.

V gene TRBV5-1 combines with J gene TRBJ1-1; TRBD1 is a possible D gene (5 bases). This CDR3 comprises 13 residues. Per germline, CDR1 SGHRS and CDR2 YFSETQ. V gave up 3 bases and J gave up 1 base, with 7 bases separating them. Here the CDR3 reads CASSSGQNTEAFF. The CDR3 DNA sequence: TGCGCCAGCAGCTCAGGACAGAACACTGAAGCTTTCTTT. The complete variable domain, with remaining parts taken from reference TRBV5-1 and TRBJ1-1, reads KAGVTQTPRYLIKTRGQQVTLSCSPISGHRSVSWYQQTPGQGLQFLFEYFSETQRNKGNFPGRFSGRQFSNSRSEMNVSTLELGDSALYLCASSSGQNTEAFFGQGTRLTVV.

V is TRBV6-5 and J is TRBJ1-2; TRBD1 aligns across 9 bases. Germline V gives CDR1 MNHEY, CDR2 SVGAGI. This CDR3 is built from 13 residues. V trimming: 6 bases; J trimming: 6 bases; junction bases outside the gene matches: 5. Here the CDR3 reads CASSLQGADGYTF. For the CDR3, the DNA is TGTGCCAGCAGCCTACAGGGGGCCGATGGCTACACCTTC.

This clone came up a few times. This CDR3 is CASSSLMNTEAFF. The CDR3 DNA is TGTGCCAGCAGTTCCCTTATGAACACTGAAGCTTTCTTT. The J gene is TRBJ1-1, the V gene TRBV12-3 or TRBV12-4; D uncertain. CDR3 size: 13 residues. V was cut by 4 bases and J by 0 bases, with 6 bases left in between.

This chain links TRBV5-5 with TRBJ2-1; D gene uncertain. Germline CDR1 and CDR2: SGHKS and YYEKEE (reference sequence). V was shortened by 0 bases and J by 2 bases, with 9 bases between the two germline ends. The CDR3 has 15 amino acids. The CDR3 reads CASSLDGGTYNEQFF. The CDR3 bases are TGTGCCAGCAGCTTGGACGGCGGAACCTACAATGAGCAGTTCTTC. Filled out from reference TRBV5-5 and TRBJ2-1, the complete variable domain reads DAGVTQSPTHLIKTRGQQVTLRCSPISGHKSVSWYQQVLGQGPQFIFQYYEKEERGRGNFPDRFSARQFPNYSSELNVNALLLGDSALYLCASSLDGGTYNEQFFGPGTRLTVL.

This chain connects TRBV10-3 to TRBJ1-1; D call uncertain. The germline V gene encodes CDR1 ENHRY and CDR2 SYGVKD. Trimming removed 1 base from V and 3 bases from J, with 12 bases in between. The CDR3 spans 15 residues. CDR3 bases: TGTGCCATCAGTGAGTTGGTGACGCGGGACACTGAAGCTTTCTTT. It translates to CAISELVTRDTEAFF.

The chain is built from TRBV30 and TRBJ2-3, with D perhaps TRBD2 (5 bases). CDR3 size: 13 residues. V dropped 4 bases and J dropped 1 base, with 9 bases sitting between them. The germline V gene encodes CDR1 GTSNPN and CDR2 SVGIG (reference sequence). CDR3 DNA: TGTGCCTGGAAGCTAGCTGGCACAGATACGCAGTATTTT. This sequence encodes CAWKLAGTDTQYF.

The chain combines TRBV7-6 with TRBJ2-6, with D perhaps matching TRBD1 (6 bases). Trimming removed 4 bases from V and 3 bases from J, with 19 bases in between. Germline values: CDR1 SGHVS, CDR2 FNYEAQ. The CDR3 sequence is 18 residues long. CDR3 sequence: CASSSQEQGSFGANVLTF. The CDR3 nucleotides are TGTGCCAGCAGCTCTCAAGAACAGGGATCTTTTGGGGCCAACGTCCTGACTTTC.

This clone was recorded a few times. V is TRBV4-2 and J is TRBJ1-5; weak D call: TRBD1 (5 bases). Trimming pared 0 bases from V and 2 bases from J, leaving 8 bases between. The CDR3 has 15 amino acids. Germline V gene data show CDR1 as LGHNA and CDR2 as YNFKEQ. CDR3 residues: CASSQETQGNQPQHF. The CDR3 nucleotides read TGTGCCAGCAGCCAAGAGACACAGGGCAATCAGCCCCAGCATTTT.

The chain links TRBV11-2 to TRBJ2-7; 10 bases are a match to TRBD1. This CDR3 spans 14 amino acids. V was pared by 1 base and J by 3 bases, with 0 bases of the junction left unmatched. Germline CDR1 SGHAT, CDR2 FQNNGV. DNA for the CDR3: TGTGCCAGCAGCTTAGGGACAGGGGGCTACGAGCAGTACTTC. Translation: CASSLGTGGYEQYF.

This clone was counted between two and nine times. The chain links TRBV9 to TRBJ2-5, with 8 positions matching TRBD2. Germline V gene data show CDR1 as SGDLS and CDR2 as YYNGEE. The CDR3 is made up of 16 amino acids. J lost 5 bases, V lost 3 bases, and 12 bases had no gene match. CDR3 nucleotides: TGTGCCAGCAGCGCAGACGGAAGCGGGAGAGAGGAGACCCAGTACTTC. Protein sequence: CASSADGSGREETQYF.

This clone was found once. V is TRBV28 and J is TRBJ1-5; D is undetermined. This CDR3 spans 14 amino acids. V was clipped by 3 bases and J by 6 bases, with 12 bases between them. Germline V gene data show CDR1 as MDHEN and CDR2 as SYDVKM. This CDR3 is CASSLVNNGQPQHF. CDR3 coding DNA: TGTGCCAGCAGTTTGGTTAATAACGGTCAGCCCCAGCATTTT. Full variable domain (remainder filled in from reference TRBV28 and TRBJ1-5): DVKVTQSSRYLVKRTGEKVFLECVQDMDHENMFWYRQDPGLGLRLIYFSYDVKMKEKGDIPEGYSVSREKKERFSLILESASTNQTSMYLCASSLVNNGQPQHFGDGTRLSIL.

The V and J genes are TRBV20-1 and TRBJ2-7; D gene uncertain. Germline-derived CDR1 and CDR2 are DFQATT and SNEGSKA (reference sequence). The CDR3 contains 8 residues. In DNA form, the CDR3 reads TGCAGAGCCACTGAGCAGTACTTC. The encoded protein is CRATEQYF.

V is TRBV7-9 and J is TRBJ1-2; 7 bases map to TRBD1. Germline CDR1 is SEHNR and CDR2 is FQNEAQ (reference sequence). V was clipped by 5 bases and J by 0 bases; unmatched bases: 6. The CDR3 runs to 15 residues. CDR3: CASSTWDRANYGYTF. In DNA form, the CDR3 reads TGTGCCAGCAGCACCTGGGACAGAGCTAACTATGGCTACACCTTC. The variable domain in full, completed from reference TRBV7-9 and TRBJ1-2, reads DTGVSQNPRHKITKRGQNVTFRCDPISEHNRLYWYRQTLGQGPEFLTYFQNEAQLEKSRLLSDRFSAERPKGSFSTLEIQRTEQGDSAMYLCASSTWDRANYGYTFGSGTRLTVV.

The rearrangement joins TRBV4-1 to TRBJ2-6; D unclear. Germline V gives CDR1 MGHRA, CDR2 YSYEKL. The length of the CDR3 is 13 residues. The V and J ends lost 6 bases and 2 bases respectively, with 5 bases between them. In nucleotides, the CDR3 is TGCGCCAGCAGGCGTACTGGGGCCAACGTCCTGACTTTC. Its translation is CASRRTGANVLTF.

The chain couples TRBV24-1 to TRBJ2-7, with a possible D match to TRBD2 (5 bases). Trimming left V 5 bases short and J 6 bases short, with 10 bases between. The CDR3 sequence is 12 residues long. Germline CDR1 reads KGHDR; CDR2 reads SFDVKD. The CDR3, as DNA: TGTGCCACCAGTGTTACTAGTGGCGAGCAGTACTTC. Amino acids: CATSVTSGEQYF.

The chain links TRBV2 to TRBJ2-5, with TRBD2 matching 12 bases. Trimming took 7 bases from V and 5 from J; bases not matched to a gene: 11. Germline CDR1 SNHLY, CDR2 FYNNEI. The CDR3 has 16 amino acids. The CDR3 coding sequence is TGTGCCAGCACGAGGGGTTCTAGCGGGAGGGGTGAGACCCAGTACTTC. Translating it yields CASTRGSSGRGETQYF.

This clone was counted a single time. This sequence joins TRBV28 and TRBJ1-4; TRBD1 agrees at 7 bases. This CDR3 is 13 amino acids long. Trimming at V came to 4 bases and at J to 9 bases, leaving 5 bases not matched to a gene. CDR1 and CDR2 (germline): MDHEN, SYDVKM. CDR3 sequence reads: CASSYGTDKKLFF. For the CDR3, the DNA is TGTGCCAGCAGTTATGGGACAGATAAAAAACTGTTTTTT.